Following are 2 T cell receptor beta chains from one sample sequenced in a study of T-cell reconstitution after alpha-beta-depleted transplantation in children. A TCRbeta library incorporating unique molecular identifiers was prepared. TCRdb ran MiXCR on the PCR reads and lists one entry per CDR3 protein. The sample carries 500,000 to 600,000 distinct CDR3 sequences, about 33% recorded once. Sequenced material: PBMCs from the stem cell graft donor, taken from the stem cell graft. The receptors shown here come from a human donor who donated a stem cell graft to a child with aplastic anemia.

The chain carries TRBV27 and TRBJ2-7; D unresolved. The germline CDR1 and CDR2 sequences are MNHEY and SMNVEV (reference sequence). The CDR3 covers 13 residues. V was pared by 2 bases and J by 3 bases, with 8 bases between. CDR3 nucleotides: TGTGCCAGCAGTTTAAAGGCCCACTACGAGCAGTACTTC. This gives the protein CASSLKAHYEQYF.

This clonotype was seen only a few times. The J gene is TRBJ2-7, the V gene TRBV27; D is possibly TRBD1 or TRBD2 (5 bases each). The CDR3 has 14 amino acids. Trimming took 5 bases from V and 6 from J, leaving 17 bases between them. The germline V gene has CDR1 MNHEY and CDR2 SMNVEV (reference sequence). Here the CDR3 reads CASSLGPPVGEQYF. The CDR3 bases are TGTGCCAGCAGTCTGGGACCCCCTGTGGGCGAGCAGTACTTC.